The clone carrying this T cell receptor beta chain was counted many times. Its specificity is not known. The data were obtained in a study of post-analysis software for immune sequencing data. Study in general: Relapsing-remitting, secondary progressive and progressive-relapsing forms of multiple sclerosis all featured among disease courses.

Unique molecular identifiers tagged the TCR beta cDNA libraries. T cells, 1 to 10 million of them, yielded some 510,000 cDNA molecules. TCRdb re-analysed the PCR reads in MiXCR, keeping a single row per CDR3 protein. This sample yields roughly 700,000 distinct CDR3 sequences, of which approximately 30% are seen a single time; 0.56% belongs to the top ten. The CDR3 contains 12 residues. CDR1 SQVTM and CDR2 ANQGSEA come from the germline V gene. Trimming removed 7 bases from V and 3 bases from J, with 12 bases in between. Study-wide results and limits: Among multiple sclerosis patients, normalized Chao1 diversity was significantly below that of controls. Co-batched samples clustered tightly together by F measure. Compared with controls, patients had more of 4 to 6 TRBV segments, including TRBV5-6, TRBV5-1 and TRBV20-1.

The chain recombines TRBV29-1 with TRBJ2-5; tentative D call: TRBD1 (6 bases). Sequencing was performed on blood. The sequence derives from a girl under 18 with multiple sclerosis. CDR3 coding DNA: TGCAGCGCCCCGACAGGAGAAGAGACCCAGTACTTC. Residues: CSAPTGEETQYF.